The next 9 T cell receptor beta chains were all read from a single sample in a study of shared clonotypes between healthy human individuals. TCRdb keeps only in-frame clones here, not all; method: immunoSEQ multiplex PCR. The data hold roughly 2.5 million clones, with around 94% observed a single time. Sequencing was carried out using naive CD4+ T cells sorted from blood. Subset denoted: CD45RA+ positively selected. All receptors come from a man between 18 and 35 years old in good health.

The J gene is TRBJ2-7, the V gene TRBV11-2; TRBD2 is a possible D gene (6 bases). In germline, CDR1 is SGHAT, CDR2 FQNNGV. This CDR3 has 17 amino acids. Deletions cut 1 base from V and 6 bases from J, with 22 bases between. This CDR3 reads CASSLARRPGGGGEQYF. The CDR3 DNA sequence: TGTGCCAGCAGCTTAGCCAGACGCCCCGGGGGAGGAGGCGAGCAGTACTTC. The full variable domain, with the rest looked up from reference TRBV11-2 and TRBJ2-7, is EAGVAQSPRYKIIEKRQSVAFWCNPISGHATLYWYQQILGQGPKLLIQFQNNGVVDDSQLPKDRFSAERLKGVDSTLKIQPAKLEDSAVYLCASSLARRPGGGGEQYFGPGTRLTVT.

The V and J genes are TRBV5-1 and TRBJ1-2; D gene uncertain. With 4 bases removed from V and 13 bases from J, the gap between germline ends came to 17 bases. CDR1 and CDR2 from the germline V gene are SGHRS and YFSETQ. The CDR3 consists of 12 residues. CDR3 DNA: TGCGCCAGCAGCCCCTCCTCTGGGGAAGGCACCTTC. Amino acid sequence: CASSPSSGEGTF.

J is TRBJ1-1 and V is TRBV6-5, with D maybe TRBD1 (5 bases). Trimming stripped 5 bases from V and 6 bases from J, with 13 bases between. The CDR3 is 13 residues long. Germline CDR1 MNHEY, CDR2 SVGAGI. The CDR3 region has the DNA TGTGCCAGCAGTGCCAGGGTCTCGGCTGAAGCTTTCTTT. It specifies CASSARVSAEAFF.

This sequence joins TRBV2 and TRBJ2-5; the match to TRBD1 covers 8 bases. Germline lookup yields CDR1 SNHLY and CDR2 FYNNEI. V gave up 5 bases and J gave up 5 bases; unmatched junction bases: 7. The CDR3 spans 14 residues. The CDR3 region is CASSMVRGPETQYF. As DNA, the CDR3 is TGTGCCAGCAGTATGGTCAGGGGGCCGGAGACCCAGTACTTC.

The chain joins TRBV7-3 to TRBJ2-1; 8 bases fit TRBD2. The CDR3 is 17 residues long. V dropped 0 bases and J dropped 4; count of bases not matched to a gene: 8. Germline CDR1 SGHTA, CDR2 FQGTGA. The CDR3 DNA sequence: TGTGCCAGCAGCTTAACCCCTCCGGGGGGGCCGTACAATGAGCAGTTCTTC. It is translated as CASSLTPPGGPYNEQFF. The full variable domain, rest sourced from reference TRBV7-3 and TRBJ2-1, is GAGVSQTPSNKVTEKGKYVELRCDPISGHTALYWYRQSLGQGPEFLIYFQGTGAADDSGLPNDRFFAVRPEGSVSTLKIQRTERGDSAVYLCASSLTPPGGPYNEQFFGPGTRLTVL.

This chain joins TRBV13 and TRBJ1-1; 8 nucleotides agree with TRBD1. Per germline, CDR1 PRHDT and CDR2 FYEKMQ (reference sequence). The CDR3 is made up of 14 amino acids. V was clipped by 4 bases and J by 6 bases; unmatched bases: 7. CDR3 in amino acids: CASSYRQGNAEAFF. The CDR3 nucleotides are TGTGCCAGCAGCTACAGACAGGGGAATGCTGAAGCTTTCTTT.

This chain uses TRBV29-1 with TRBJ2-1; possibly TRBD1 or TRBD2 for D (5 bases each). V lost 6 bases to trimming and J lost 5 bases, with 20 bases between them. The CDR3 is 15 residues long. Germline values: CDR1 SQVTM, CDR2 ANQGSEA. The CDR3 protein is CSVRRRLGENNEQFF. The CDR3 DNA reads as TGCAGCGTGAGACGCCGCCTAGGGGAGAACAATGAGCAGTTCTTC.

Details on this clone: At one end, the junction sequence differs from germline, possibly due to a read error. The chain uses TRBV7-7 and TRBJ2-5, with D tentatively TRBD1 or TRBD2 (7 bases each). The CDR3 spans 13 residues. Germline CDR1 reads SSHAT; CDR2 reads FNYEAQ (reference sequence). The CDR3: CASRGGTEETQYF. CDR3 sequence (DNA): TGTGCTAGCAGGGGGGGCACGGAGGAGACCCAGTACTTC.

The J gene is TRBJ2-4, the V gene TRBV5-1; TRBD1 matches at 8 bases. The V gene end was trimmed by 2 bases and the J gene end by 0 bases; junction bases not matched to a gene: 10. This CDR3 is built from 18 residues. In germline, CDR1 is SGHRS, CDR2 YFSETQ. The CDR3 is CASSLGQGARGAKNIQYF. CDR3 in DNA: TGCGCCAGCAGCTTAGGGCAGGGGGCGAGGGGAGCCAAAAACATTCAGTACTTC. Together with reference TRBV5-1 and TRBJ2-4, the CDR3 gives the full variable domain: KAGVTQTPRYLIKTRGQQVTLSCSPISGHRSVSWYQQTPGQGLQFLFEYFSETQRNKGNFPGRFSGRQFSNSRSEMNVSTLELGDSALYLCASSLGQGARGAKNIQYFGAGTRLSVL.